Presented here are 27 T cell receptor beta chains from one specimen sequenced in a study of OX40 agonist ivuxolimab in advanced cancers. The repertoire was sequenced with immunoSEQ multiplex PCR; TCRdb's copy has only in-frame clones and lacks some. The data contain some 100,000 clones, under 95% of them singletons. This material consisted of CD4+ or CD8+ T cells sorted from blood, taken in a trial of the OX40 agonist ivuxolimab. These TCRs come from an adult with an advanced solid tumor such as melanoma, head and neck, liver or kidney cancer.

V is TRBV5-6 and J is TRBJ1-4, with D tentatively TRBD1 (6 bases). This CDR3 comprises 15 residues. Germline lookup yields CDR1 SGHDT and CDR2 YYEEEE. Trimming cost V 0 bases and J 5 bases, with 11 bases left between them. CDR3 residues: CASSLDWTVNEKLFF. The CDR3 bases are TGTGCCAGCAGCTTGGATTGGACAGTGAATGAAAAACTGTTTTTT.

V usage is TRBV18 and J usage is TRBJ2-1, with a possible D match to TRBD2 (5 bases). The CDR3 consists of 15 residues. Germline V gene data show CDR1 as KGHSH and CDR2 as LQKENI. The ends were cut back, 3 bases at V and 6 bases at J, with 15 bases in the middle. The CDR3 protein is CASSPQAGRFNEQFF. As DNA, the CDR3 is TGTGCCAGCTCACCCCAGGCGGGCCGTTTCAATGAGCAGTTCTTC.

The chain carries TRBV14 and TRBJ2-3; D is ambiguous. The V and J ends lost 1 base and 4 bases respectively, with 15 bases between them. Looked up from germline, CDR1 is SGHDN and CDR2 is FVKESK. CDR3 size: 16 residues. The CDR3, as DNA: TGTGCCAGCAGCCAAGCTAGGGTCTCACGGGCAGATACGCAGTATTTT. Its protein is CASSQARVSRADTQYF. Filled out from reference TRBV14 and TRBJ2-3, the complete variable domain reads EAGVTQFPSHSVIEKGQTVTLRCDPISGHDNLYWYRRVMGKEIKFLLHFVKESKQDESGMPNNRFLAERTGGTYSTLKVQPAELEDSGVYFCASSQARVSRADTQYFGPGTRLTVL.

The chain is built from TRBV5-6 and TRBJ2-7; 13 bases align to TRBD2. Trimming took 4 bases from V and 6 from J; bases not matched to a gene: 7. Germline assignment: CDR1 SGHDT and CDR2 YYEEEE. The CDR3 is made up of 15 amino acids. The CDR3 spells CASSTWTSGSSEQYF. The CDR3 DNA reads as TGTGCCAGCAGCACCTGGACTAGCGGGAGCTCCGAGCAGTACTTC.

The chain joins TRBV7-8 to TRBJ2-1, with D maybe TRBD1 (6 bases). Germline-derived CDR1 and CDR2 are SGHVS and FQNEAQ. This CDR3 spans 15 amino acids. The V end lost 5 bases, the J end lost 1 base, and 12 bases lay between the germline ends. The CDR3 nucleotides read TGTGCCAGCAGCCAGGGGCTGTATTCCTACAATGAGCAGTTCTTC. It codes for CASSQGLYSYNEQFF.

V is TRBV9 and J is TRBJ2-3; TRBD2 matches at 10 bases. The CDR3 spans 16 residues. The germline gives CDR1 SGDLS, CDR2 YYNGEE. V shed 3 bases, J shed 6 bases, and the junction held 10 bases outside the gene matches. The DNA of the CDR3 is TGTGCCAGCAGCGAATCGGGAGCGGGAGGGCCGGATACGCAGTATTTT. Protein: CASSESGAGGPDTQYF.

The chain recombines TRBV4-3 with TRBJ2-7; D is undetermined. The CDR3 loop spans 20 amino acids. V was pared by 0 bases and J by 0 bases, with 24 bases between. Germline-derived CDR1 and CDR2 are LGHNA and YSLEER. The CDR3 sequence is CASSQDLSPRQYLFSYEQYF. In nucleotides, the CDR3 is TGCGCCAGCAGCCAAGATCTCTCCCCTCGTCAGTATCTATTCTCCTACGAGCAGTACTTC.

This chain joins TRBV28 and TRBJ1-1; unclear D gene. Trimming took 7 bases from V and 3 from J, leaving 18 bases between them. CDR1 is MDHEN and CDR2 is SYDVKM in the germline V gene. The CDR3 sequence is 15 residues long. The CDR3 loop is CASTPLGRQYTEAFF. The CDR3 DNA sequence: TGTGCCAGCACCCCTTTGGGCAGGCAGTACACTGAAGCTTTCTTT.

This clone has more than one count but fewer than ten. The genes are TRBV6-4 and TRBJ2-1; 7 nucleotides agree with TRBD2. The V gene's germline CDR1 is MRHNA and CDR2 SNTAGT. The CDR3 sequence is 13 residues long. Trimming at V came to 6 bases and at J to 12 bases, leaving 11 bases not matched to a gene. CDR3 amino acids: CASRDLEGGPQFF. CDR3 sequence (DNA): TGTGCCAGCAGGGACCTGGAGGGAGGGCCGCAGTTCTTC.

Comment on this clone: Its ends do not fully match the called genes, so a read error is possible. The CDR3 DNA reads as TGTGCTAGCAGCTTGGGACTAGCGGGAGGAAAGGGAGAGACCCAGTACTTC. Residues: CASSLGLAGGKGETQYF. The chain uses TRBV7-7 and TRBJ2-5; TRBD2 aligns across 15 bases. CDR1 is SSHAT and CDR2 is FNYEAQ in the germline V gene (reference sequence). The CDR3 runs 17 residues.

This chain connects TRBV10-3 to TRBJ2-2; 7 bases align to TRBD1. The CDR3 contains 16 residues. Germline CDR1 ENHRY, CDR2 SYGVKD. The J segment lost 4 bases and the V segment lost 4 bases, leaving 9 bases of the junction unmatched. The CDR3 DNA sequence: TGTGCCATCAGTGCGACAGGGTTCGCGAGCACCGGGGAGCTGTTTTTT. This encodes CAISATGFASTGELFF.

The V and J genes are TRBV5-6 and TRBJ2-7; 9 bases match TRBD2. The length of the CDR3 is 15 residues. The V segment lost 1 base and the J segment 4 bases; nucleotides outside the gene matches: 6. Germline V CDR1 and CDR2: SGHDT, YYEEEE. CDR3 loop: CASSLPLAGPYEQYF. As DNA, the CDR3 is TGTGCCAGCAGCTTGCCCCTAGCGGGGCCGTACGAGCAGTACTTC.

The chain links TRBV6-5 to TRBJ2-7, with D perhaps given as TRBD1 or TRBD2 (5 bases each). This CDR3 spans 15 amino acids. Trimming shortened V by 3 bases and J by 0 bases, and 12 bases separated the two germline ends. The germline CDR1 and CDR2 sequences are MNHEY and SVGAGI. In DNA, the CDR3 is TGTGCCAGCAGTTATGGGGGTATGAGCTCCTACGAGCAGTACTTC. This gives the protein CASSYGGMSSYEQYF.

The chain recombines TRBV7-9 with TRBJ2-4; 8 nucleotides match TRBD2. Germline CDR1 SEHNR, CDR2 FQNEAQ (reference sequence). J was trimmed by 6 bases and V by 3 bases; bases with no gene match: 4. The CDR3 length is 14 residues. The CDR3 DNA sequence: TGTGCCAGCAGCTTTAGCGGGAACCTAAACATTCAGTACTTC. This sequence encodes CASSFSGNLNIQYF.

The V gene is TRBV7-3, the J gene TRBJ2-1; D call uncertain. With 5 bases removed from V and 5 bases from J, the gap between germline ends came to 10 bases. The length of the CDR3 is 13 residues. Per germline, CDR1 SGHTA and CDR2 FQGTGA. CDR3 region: CASSGRPNNEQFF. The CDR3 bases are TGTGCCAGCAGCGGTCGGCCAAACAATGAGCAGTTCTTC.

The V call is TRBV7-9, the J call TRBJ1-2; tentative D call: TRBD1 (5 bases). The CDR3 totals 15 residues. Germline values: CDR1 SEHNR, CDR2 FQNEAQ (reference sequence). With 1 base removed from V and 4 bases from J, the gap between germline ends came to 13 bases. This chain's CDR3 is CASSLVGQGAYGYTF. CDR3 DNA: TGTGCCAGCAGCTTAGTCGGGCAGGGTGCCTATGGCTACACCTTC.

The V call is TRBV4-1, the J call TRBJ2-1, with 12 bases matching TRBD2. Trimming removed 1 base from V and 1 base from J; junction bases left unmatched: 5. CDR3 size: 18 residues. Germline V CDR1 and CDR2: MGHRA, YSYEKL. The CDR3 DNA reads TGCGCCAGCAGCCAAGGTGGACTAGCGGGACTGTCCTACAATGAGCAGTTCTTC. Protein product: CASSQGGLAGLSYNEQFF.

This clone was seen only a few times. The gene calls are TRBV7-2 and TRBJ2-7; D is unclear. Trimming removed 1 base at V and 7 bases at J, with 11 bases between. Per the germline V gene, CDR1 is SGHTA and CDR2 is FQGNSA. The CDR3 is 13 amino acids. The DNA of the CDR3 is TGTGCCAGCAGCTTAGAGGTTAGCCTTGAGCAGTACTTC. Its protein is CASSLEVSLEQYF.

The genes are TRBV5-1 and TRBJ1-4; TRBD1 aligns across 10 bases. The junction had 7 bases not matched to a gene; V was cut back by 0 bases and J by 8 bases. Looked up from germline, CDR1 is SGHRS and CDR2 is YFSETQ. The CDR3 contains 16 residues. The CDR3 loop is CASSLAGGDRGEKLFF. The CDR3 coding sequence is TGCGCCAGCAGCTTGGCCGGTGGGGACAGGGGAGAAAAACTGTTTTTT.

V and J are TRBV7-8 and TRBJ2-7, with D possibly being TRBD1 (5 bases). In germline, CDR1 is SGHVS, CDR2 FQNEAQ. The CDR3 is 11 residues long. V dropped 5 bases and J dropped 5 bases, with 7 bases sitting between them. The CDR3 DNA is TGTGCCAGCAGCACACAGGACGAGCAGTACTTC. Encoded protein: CASSTQDEQYF.

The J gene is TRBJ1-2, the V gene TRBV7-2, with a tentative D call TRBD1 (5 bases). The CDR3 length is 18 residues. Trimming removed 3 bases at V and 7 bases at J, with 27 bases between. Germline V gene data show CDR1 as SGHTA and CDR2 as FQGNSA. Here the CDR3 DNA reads TGTGCCAGCAGCTTTGATCGAGGGTCGGTCGGGACGGGCGTTGGCTACACCTTC. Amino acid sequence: CASSFDRGSVGTGVGYTF.

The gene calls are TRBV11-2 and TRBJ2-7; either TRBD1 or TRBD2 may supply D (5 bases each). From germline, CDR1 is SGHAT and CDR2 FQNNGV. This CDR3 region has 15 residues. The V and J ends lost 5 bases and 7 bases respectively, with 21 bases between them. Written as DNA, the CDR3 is TGTGCCAGCAGCCAACTGGGGCCGGGGACGGGAGAGCAGTACTTC. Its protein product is CASSQLGPGTGEQYF.

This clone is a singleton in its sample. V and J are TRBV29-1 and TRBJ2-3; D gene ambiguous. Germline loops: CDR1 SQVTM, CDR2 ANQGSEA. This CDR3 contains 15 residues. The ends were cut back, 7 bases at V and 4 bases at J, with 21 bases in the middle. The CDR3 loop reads CSARPVLIGPDTQYF. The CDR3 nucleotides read TGCAGCGCCCGTCCCGTCCTGATCGGGCCAGATACGCAGTATTTT.

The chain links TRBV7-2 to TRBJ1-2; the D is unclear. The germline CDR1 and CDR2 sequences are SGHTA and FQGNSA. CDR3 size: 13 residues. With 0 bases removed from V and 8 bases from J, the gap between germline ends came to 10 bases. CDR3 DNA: TGTGCCAGCAGCTTAGCGCTCGTTGGAGGCTACACCTTC. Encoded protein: CASSLALVGGYTF.

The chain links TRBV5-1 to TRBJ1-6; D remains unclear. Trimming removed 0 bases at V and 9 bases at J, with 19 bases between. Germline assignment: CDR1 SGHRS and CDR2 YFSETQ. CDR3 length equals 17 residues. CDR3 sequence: CASSLGSETLPSSPLHF. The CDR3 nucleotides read TGCGCCAGCAGCTTGGGTTCGGAAACCCTGCCGAGTTCACCCCTCCACTTT.

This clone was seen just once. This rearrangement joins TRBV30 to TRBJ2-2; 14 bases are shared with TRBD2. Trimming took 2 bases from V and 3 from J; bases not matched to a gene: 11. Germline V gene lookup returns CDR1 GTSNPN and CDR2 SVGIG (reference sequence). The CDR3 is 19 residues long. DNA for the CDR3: TGTGCCTGGAGTAACCTTCTGGGACTAGCGGGAGCGGACACCGGGGAGCTGTTTTTT. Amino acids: CAWSNLLGLAGADTGELFF. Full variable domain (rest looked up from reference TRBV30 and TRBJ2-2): SQTIHQWPATLVQPVGSPLSLECTVEGTSNPNLYWYRQAAGRGLQLLFYSVGIGQISSEVPQNLSASRPQDRQFILSSKKLLLSDSGFYLCAWSNLLGLAGADTGELFFGEGSRLTVL.

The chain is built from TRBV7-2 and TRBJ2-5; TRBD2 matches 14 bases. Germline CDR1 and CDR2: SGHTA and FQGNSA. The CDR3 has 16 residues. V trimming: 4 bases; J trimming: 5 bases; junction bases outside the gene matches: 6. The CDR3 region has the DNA TGTGCCAGCAGCTCGGGACTAGCGGGAGTAGGGGAGACCCAGTACTTC. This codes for CASSSGLAGVGETQYF. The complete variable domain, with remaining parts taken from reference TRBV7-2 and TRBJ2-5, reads GAGVSQSPSNKVTEKGKDVELRCDPISGHTALYWYRQSLGQGLEFLIYFQGNSAPDKSGLPSDRFSAERTGGSVSTLTIQRTQQEDSAVYLCASSSGLAGVGETQYFGPGTRLLVL.